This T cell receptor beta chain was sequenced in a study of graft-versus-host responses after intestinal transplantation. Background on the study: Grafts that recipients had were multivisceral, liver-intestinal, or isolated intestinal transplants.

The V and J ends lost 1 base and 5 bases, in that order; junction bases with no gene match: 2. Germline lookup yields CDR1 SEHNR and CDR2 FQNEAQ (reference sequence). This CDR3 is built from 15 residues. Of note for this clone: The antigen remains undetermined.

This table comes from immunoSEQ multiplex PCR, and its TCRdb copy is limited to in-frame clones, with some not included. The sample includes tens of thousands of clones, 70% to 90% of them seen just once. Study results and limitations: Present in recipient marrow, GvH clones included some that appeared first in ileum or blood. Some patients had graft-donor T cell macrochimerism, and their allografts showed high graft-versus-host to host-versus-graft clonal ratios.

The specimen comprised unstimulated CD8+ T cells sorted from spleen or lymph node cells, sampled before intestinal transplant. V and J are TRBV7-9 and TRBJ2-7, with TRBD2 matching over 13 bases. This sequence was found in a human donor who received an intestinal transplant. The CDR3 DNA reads TGTGCCAGCAGCTTAGGTACTAGCGGGGGGGACGAGCAGTACTTC. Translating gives CASSLGTSGGDEQYF.